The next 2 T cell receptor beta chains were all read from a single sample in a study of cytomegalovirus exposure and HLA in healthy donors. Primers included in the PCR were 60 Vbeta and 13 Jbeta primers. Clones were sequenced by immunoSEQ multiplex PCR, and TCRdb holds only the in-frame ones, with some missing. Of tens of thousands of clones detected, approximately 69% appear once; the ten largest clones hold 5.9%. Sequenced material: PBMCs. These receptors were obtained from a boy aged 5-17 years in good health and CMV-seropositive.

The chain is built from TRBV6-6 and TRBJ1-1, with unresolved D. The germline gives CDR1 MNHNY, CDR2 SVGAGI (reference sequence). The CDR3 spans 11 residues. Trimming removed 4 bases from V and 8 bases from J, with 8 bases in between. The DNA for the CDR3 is TGTGCCAGCAGTTCGGATAGCGAAGCTTTCTTT. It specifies CASSSDSEAFF.

CDR3 DNA: TGCGCCAGCAGCCCGGGGAGGGGCGGGAACACTGAAGCTTTCTTT. This codes for CASSPGRGGNTEAFF. The chain is built from TRBV4-3 and TRBJ1-1, with D maybe TRBD1 (5 bases). Germline V CDR1 and CDR2: LGHNA, YSLEER. The CDR3 has 15 residues. V dropped 4 bases and J dropped 1 base, with 13 bases sitting between them.